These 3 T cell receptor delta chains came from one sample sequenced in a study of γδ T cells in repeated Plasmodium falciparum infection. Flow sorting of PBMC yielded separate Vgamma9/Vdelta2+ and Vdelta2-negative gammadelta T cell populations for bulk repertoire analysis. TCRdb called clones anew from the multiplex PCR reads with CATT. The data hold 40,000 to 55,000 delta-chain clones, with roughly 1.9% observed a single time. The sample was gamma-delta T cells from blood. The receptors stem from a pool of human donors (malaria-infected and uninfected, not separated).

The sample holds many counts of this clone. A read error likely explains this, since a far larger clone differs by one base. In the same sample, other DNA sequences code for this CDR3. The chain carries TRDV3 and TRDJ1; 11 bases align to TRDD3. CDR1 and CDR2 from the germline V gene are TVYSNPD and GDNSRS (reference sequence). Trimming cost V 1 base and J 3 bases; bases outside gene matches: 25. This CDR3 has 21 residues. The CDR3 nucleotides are TGTGCCTTTATAATTAACCCTCGATACATTGGGGGATACGCTGTGGCCGATAAACTCATCTTT. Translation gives CAFIINPRYIGGYAVADKLIF. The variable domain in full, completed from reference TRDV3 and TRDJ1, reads CDKVTQSSPDQTVASGSEVVLLCTYDTVYSNPDLFWYRIRPDYSFQFVFYGDNSRSEGADFTQGRFSVKHILTQKAFHLVISPVRTEDSATYYCAFIINPRYIGGYAVADKLIFGKGTRVTVEP.

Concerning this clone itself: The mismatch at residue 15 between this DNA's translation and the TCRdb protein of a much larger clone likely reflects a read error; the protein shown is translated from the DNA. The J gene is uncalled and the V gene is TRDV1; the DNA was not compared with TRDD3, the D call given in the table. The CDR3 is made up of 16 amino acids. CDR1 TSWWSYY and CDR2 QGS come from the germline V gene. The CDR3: CALGHMGLAQSRGLTF. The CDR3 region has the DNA TGTGCTCTTGGGCACATGGGTCTCGCCCAGTCGCGGGGACTCACCTTT.

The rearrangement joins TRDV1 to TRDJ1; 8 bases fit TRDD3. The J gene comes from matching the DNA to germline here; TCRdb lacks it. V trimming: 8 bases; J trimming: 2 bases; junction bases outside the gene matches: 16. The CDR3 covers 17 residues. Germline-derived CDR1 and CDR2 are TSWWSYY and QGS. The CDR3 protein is CALRPLTGGPITDKLIF. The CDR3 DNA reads TGTGCTCTTCGACCTCTAACTGGGGGCCCGATAACCGATAAACTCATCTTT.